The 8 T cell receptor beta chains below all came from one sample that was sequenced in a study of early T cells in non-severe SARS-CoV-2 infection. One entry per CDR3 protein, called by TCRdb with MiXCR from the 5' RACE reads. The sample gives more than 45,000 distinct CDR3 sequences, 7% to 8% of which show up once; about 3.4% is in the top ten. The sequenced sample was whole blood. The receptors derive from an adult who was a healthcare worker with PCR-confirmed SARS-CoV-2 infection or an uninfected control (not recorded which).

This clonotype was seen a few times. The chain has TRBV11-2 and TRBJ2-7, with 7 positions matching TRBD1. The CDR3 extends over 15 amino acids. Trimming cost V 5 bases and J 0 bases; bases outside gene matches: 7. Germline V gives CDR1 SGHAT, CDR2 FQNNGV. In DNA, the CDR3 is TGTGCCAGCAGCCGGGGACAGATGAGCTCCTACGAGCAGTACTTC. It yields the protein CASSRGQMSSYEQYF.

This clonotype was detected only a few times. The rearrangement joins TRBV18 to TRBJ1-5; D possibly corresponds to TRBD1 (6 bases). The germline CDR1 and CDR2 sequences are KGHSH and LQKENI. CDR3 size: 16 residues. Trimming took off 3 bases at V and 0 bases at J, with 12 bases between the two ends. Here the CDR3 reads CASSPGQLYSNQPQHF. CDR3 nucleotides: TGTGCCAGCTCACCCGGACAGCTTTATAGCAATCAGCCCCAGCATTTT.

V is TRBV7-2 and J is TRBJ2-1; no clear D. The CDR3 runs 13 residues. V lost 5 bases and J 5 bases, leaving 10 bases between the germline ends. Germline CDR1 reads SGHTA; CDR2 reads FQGNSA. CDR3 amino acids: CASSPYLHNEQFF. The CDR3 DNA is TGTGCCAGCAGCCCTTATCTCCACAATGAGCAGTTCTTC.

In this sample, this clonotype turned up many times. This chain joins TRBV20-1 and TRBJ1-2; 10 nucleotides match TRBD1. CDR1 and CDR2 from the germline V gene are DFQATT and SNEGSKA (reference sequence). The CDR3 spans 16 residues. Trimming removed 3 bases from V and 4 bases from J; junction bases left unmatched: 11. In DNA form, the CDR3 reads TGCAGTGCTAGTGGGGCCCCGGGACAGGGGTTCTATGGCTACACCTTC. It yields the protein CSASGAPGQGFYGYTF.

This clonotype was counted at least ten times. V usage is TRBV7-3 and J usage is TRBJ2-2; 7 positions match TRBD1. The trim removed 2 bases at V and 6 bases at J, leaving 9 bases unmatched. Germline-derived CDR1 and CDR2 are SGHTA and FQGTGA. This CDR3 contains 16 residues. The CDR3 DNA sequence: TGTGCCAGCAGCTTACGTTCAACAGGGGTGGCCGGGGAGCTGTTTTTT. Residues: CASSLRSTGVAGELFF.

V usage is TRBV18 and J usage is TRBJ2-3, with D unclear. V was clipped by 0 bases and J by 0 bases, with 13 bases between them. This CDR3 has 17 residues. The germline CDR1 and CDR2 sequences are KGHSH and LQKENI. DNA for the CDR3: TGTGCCAGCTCACCACCGGTAACAGACCTTAGCACAGATACGCAGTATTTT. This gives the protein CASSPPVTDLSTDTQYF.

Many counts were recorded for this clonotype. This chain connects TRBV24-1 to TRBJ1-3; unclear D gene. The CDR3 sequence is 15 residues long. V shed 3 bases and J shed 0 bases, with 8 bases lying between them. Germline CDR1 is KGHDR and CDR2 is SFDVKD. The CDR3 nucleotides are TGTGCCACCAGTGATCCCCGGAACTCTGGAAACACCATATATTTT. Translating gives CATSDPRNSGNTIYF.

This chain joins TRBV6-5 and TRBJ1-6; perhaps TRBD1 as D (6 bases). This CDR3 has 14 amino acids. V lost 2 bases to trimming and J lost 7 bases, with 9 bases between them. Germline CDR1 MNHEY, CDR2 SVGAGI. CDR3 amino acids: CASSYRQANSPLHF. DNA of the CDR3: TGTGCCAGCAGTTACAGACAGGCCAATTCACCCCTCCACTTT.